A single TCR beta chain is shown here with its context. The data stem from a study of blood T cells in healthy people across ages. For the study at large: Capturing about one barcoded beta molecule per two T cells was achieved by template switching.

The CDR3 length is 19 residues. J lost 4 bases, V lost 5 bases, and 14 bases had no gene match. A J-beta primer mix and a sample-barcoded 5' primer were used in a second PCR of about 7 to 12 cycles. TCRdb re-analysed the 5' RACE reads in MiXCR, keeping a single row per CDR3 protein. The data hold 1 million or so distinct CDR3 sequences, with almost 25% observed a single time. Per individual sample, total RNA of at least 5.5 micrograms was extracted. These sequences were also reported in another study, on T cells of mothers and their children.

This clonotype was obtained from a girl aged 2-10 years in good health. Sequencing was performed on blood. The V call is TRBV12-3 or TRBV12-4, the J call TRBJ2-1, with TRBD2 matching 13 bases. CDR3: CASSPLTSGGQLGYNEQFF. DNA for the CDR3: TGTGCCAGCAGTCCCTTGACTAGCGGGGGGCAGCTGGGGTACAATGAGCAGTTCTTC.